This T cell receptor beta chain was captured in a study of response to subunit inactivated influenza vaccine. Study-wide results and limits: A suggestion made by the authors is that each seasonal influenza vaccination recruits few new T cells.

This clonotype turned up a few times. Its antigen is currently unknown. TCRdb reprocessed the RT-PCR reads with MiXCR, giving one entry per CDR3 protein. This table holds hundreds of thousands of distinct CDR3 sequences, about 14% found once. The V end lost 4 bases, the J end lost 3 bases, and 13 bases lay between the germline ends. The CDR3 is made up of 14 amino acids. CDR1 DFQATT and CDR2 SNEGSKA come from the germline V gene (reference sequence). The sequences come from PBMCs from blood, collected 14 to 15 days before vaccination. The sequence came from a man aged 50 or older who received an inactivated influenza vaccine. The chain recombines TRBV20-1 with TRBJ2-1; no clear D. Here the CDR3 DNA reads TGCAGTGCTAAGAGGCCTTCCAACTACAATGAGCAGTTCTTC. Translated: CSAKRPSNYNEQFF.